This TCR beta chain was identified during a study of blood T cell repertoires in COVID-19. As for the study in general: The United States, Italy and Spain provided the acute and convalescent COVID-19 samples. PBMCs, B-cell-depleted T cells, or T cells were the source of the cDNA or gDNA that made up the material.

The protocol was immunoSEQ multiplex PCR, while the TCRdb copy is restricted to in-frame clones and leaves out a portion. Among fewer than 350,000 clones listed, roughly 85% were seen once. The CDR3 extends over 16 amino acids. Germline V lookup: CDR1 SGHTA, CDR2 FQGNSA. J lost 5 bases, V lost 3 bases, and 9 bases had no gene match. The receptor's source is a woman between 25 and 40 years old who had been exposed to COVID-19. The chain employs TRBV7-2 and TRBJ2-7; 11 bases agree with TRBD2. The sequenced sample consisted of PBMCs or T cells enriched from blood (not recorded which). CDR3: CASSFLAGGVKNEQYF. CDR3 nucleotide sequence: TGTGCCAGCAGCTTTTTAGCGGGAGGGGTTAAGAACGAGCAGTACTTC. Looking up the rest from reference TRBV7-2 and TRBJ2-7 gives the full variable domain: GAGVSQSPSNKVTEKGKDVELRCDPISGHTALYWYRQSLGQGLEFLIYFQGNSAPDKSGLPSDRFSAERTGGSVSTLTIQRTQQEDSAVYLCASSFLAGGVKNEQYFGPGTRLTVT.